The T cell receptor (beta chain) under discussion was sequenced for a study of cytomegalovirus exposure and HLA in healthy donors. The length of the CDR3 is 12 residues. Findings and caveats of the study: The study flagged about 150 TCR beta chains as cytomegalovirus-associated. In an earlier analysis, most TCR beta V segments were productive about 87% or about 30% of the time.

This clone was counted only a few times. The antigen is not known. The PCR was carried out with 60 Vbeta primers and 13 Jbeta primers. Profiling relied on immunoSEQ multiplex PCR, and the TCRdb table lists in-frame clones only, not all of them. Counted here are 200,000 or so clones, around 87% occurring once; the ten biggest clones make up over 1%. Sequenced input: PBMCs. The gene calls are TRBV21-1 and TRBJ1-4. TRBV21-1 is flagged as a pseudogene. This sequence originates from a man aged 25 to 40 in good health and CMV-seronegative. The CDR3 DNA is TGTGCCAGCAAGAGGGATAATGAAAAACTGTTTTTT. The encoded protein is CASKRDNEKLFF.